Listed here are 9 T cell receptor beta chains from one sample, sequenced in a study of blood T cell repertoires in COVID-19 (TCRdb year 2020). Preparation of the library involved the immunoSEQ multiplex PCR assay. This is the immuneACCESS table as TCRdb keeps it, with only in-frame sequences that have V and J called. A part of the clones is gone; compared with another copy, unresolved V genes explain less than half, and the rest is unexplained. Across this sample there are 200,000 to 250,000 clones, with roughly nine tenths seen only once. The ten largest clones represent 1.9% of the sample. The sample consisted of peripheral blood. Receptor source: a man aged 40-55 years with active or convalescent COVID-19.

This clone was counted once. The DNA for the CDR3 is TGTGCCAGCAGCTTAGGGTTGACTAGCGGGGAGGGAGAGACCCAGTACTTC. This sequence encodes CASSLGLTSGEGETQYF. This chain links TRBV7-2 with TRBJ2-5; 11 positions agree with TRBD2. The germline V gene encodes CDR1 SGHTA and CDR2 FQGNSA. Trimming took 1 base from V and 4 from J; bases not matched to a gene: 8. The CDR3 has 17 residues.

This clone was picked up many times. The chain joins TRBV3-1 (or the pseudogene TRBV3-2) to TRBJ2-1; TRBD2 aligns across 8 bases. Per the germline V gene, CDR1 is LGHDT and CDR2 is YNNKEL (reference sequence). This CDR3 has 15 amino acids. Trimming cost V 6 bases and J 3 bases; bases outside gene matches: 7. DNA for the CDR3: TGTGCCAGCAGAAGCGCCAGCGGGGGCTACAATGAGCAGTTCTTC. It translates to CASRSASGGYNEQFF.

The CDR3 DNA follows: TGTGCCAGCTTAGGGGGCATCAACGAGCAGTACTTC. Protein product: CASLGGINEQYF. The chain uses TRBV6-1 and TRBJ2-7; 7 bases fit TRBD1. After removal of 8 bases from V and 5 bases from J, the junction contained 6 bases not matched to a gene. CDR3 length: 12 amino acids. CDR1 is MNHNS, CDR2 SASEGT, per germline.

The rearrangement links TRBV19 to TRBJ1-2; 9 bases line up with TRBD1. The CDR3 extends over 16 amino acids. The junction had 13 bases not matched to a gene; V was cut back by 5 bases and J by 6 bases. CDR1 LNHDA and CDR2 SQIVND come from the germline V gene (reference sequence). The CDR3 loop reads CASSLGDRVVGDGYTF. In DNA form, the CDR3 reads TGTGCCAGTAGTCTTGGGGACAGGGTAGTAGGTGATGGCTACACCTTC.

This clone was counted only a few times. The gene calls are TRBV5-1 and TRBJ2-7; 7 bases line up with TRBD1. Germline V gene lookup returns CDR1 SGHRS and CDR2 YFSETQ. The CDR3 loop spans 15 amino acids. V shed 2 bases, J shed 0 bases, and the junction held 5 bases outside the gene matches. CDR3 in amino acids: CASSLIPGGSYEQYF. CDR3 sequence (DNA): TGCGCCAGCAGCTTAATCCCAGGGGGCTCCTACGAGCAGTACTTC. The full variable domain, completed using reference TRBV5-1 and TRBJ2-7, is KAGVTQTPRYLIKTRGQQVTLSCSPISGHRSVSWYQQTPGQGLQFLFEYFSETQRNKGNFPGRFSGRQFSNSRSEMNVSTLELGDSALYLCASSLIPGGSYEQYFGPGTRLTVT.

The chain couples TRBV29-1 to TRBJ1-1, with 7 bases fitting TRBD1. Germline CDR1 reads SQVTM; CDR2 reads ANQGSEA. V shed 3 bases, J shed 2 bases, and the junction held 3 bases outside the gene matches. The CDR3 contains 13 residues. The CDR3 sequence is CSVDGQVNTEAFF. The CDR3 nucleotides read TGCAGCGTTGATGGACAGGTCAACACTGAAGCTTTCTTT.

The CDR3 nucleotides read TGTGCCAGCAGTGGCGGGACAGGGTCAACTAATGAAAAACTGTTTTTT. It encodes CASSGGTGSTNEKLFF. The V and J genes are TRBV25-1 and TRBJ1-4, with 9 nucleotides matching TRBD1. The CDR3 totals 16 residues. V lost 4 bases, J lost 0 bases, and 3 bases stayed unmatched. The germline V gene has CDR1 MGHDK and CDR2 SYGVNS.

The rearrangement links TRBV28 to TRBJ1-4; 7 bases align to TRBD1. The CDR3 length is 18 residues. Germline values: CDR1 MDHEN, CDR2 SYDVKM. The junction had 18 bases not matched to a gene; V was cut back by 5 bases and J by 6 bases. This CDR3 is CASSLRPYTGAVDEKLFF. CDR3 DNA: TGTGCCAGCAGTCTACGACCTTACACAGGGGCTGTTGATGAAAAACTGTTTTTT.

This clone has only one observation. This chain links TRBV7-3 with TRBJ2-2, with D possibly matching TRBD2 (6 bases). The V end was cut by 2 bases, the J end by 2 bases, with 12 bases between. This CDR3 comprises 16 residues. Germline values: CDR1 SGHTA, CDR2 FQGTGA. The CDR3 here is CASSLATGTNTGELFF. The CDR3 nucleotides are TGTGCCAGCAGCTTAGCGACCGGGACTAACACCGGGGAGCTGTTTTTT.